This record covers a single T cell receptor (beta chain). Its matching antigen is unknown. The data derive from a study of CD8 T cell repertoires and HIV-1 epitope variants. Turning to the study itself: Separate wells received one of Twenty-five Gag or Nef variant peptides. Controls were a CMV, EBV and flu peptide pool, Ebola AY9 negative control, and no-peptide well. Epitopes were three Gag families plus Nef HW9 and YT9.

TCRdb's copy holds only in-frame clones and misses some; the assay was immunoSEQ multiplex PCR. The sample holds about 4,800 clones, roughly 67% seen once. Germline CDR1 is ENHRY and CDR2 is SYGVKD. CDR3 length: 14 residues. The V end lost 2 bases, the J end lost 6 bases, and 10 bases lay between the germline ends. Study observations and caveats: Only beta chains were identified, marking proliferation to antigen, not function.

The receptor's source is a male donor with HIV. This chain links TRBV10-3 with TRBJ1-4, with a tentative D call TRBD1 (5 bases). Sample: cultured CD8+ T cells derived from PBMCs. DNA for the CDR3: TGTGCCATCAGTGAGGGCGGAGGGGATGAAAAACTGTTTTTT. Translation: CAISEGGGDEKLFF.